These 11 T cell receptor beta chains share one sample of origin, sequenced in a study of cytomegalovirus exposure and HLA in healthy donors (dated by TCRdb to the late 2010s). Receptor libraries were prepared by the immunoSEQ multiplex PCR assay. A mixture of 60 forward primers for TCR Vbeta segments and 13 reverse primers for TCR Jbeta segments was used in the multiplex PCR. TCRdb retrieved this table from immuneACCESS and kept in-frame rearrangements only. Not all clones are present; in checked studies, unresolved V genes account for under half, and no reason is known for the remainder. This sample comprises about 120,000 clones, about 80% of them detected only once. Just over 2% of the sample comes from the top ten. The sequenced sample was PBMCs. Receptor source: a human donor in good health.

This clone was observed a single time. The chain carries TRBV13 and TRBJ2-1, with 7 bases matching TRBD2. The ends lost 5 bases at V and 8 bases at J; junction bases unmatched: 3. Germline V gene sequence: CDR1 PRHDT, CDR2 FYEKMQ (reference sequence). The CDR3 contains 12 residues. The CDR3 bases are TGTGCCAGCAGCCCAGCGGGGTATGAGCAGTTCTTC. Its translation: CASSPAGYEQFF.

CDR3 sequence: CASSQGGGRDGGEQFF. CDR3 DNA: TGCGCCAGCAGCCAAGGGGGGGGGAGGGACGGAGGTGAGCAGTTCTTC. The chain joins TRBV4-1 to TRBJ2-1; 7 bases align to TRBD2. The germline CDR1 and CDR2 sequences are MGHRA and YSYEKL. This CDR3 comprises 16 residues. V shed 1 base, J shed 9 bases, and the junction held 12 bases outside the gene matches.

V and J are TRBV30 and TRBJ2-1; 10 bases are shared with TRBD2. The CDR3 consists of 15 residues. Looked up from germline, CDR1 is GTSNPN and CDR2 is SVGIG (reference sequence). After removal of 5 bases from V and 0 bases from J, the junction contained 4 bases not matched to a gene. Here the CDR3 DNA reads TGTGCCTGGCAAGCGGGGGGGCCCTCCTACAATGAGCAGTTCTTC. This encodes CAWQAGGPSYNEQFF. Looking up the rest from reference TRBV30 and TRBJ2-1 gives the full variable domain: SQTIHQWPATLVQPVGSPLSLECTVEGTSNPNLYWYRQAAGRGLQLLFYSVGIGQISSEVPQNLSASRPQDRQFILSSKKLLLSDSGFYLCAWQAGGPSYNEQFFGPGTRLTVL.

This chain links TRBV28 with TRBJ1-1, with D tentatively TRBD1 (5 bases). The germline gives CDR1 MDHEN, CDR2 SYDVKM. V lost 6 bases to trimming and J lost 0 bases, with 11 bases between them. This CDR3 has 14 amino acids. CDR3 protein: CASSPTGLNTEAFF. In nucleotides, the CDR3 is TGTGCCAGCAGCCCAACAGGTTTGAACACTGAAGCTTTCTTT.

V is TRBV28 and J is TRBJ1-3, with D perhaps TRBD1 (5 bases). This CDR3 is 15 amino acids long. V lost 3 bases to trimming and J lost 2 bases, with 11 bases between them. From germline, CDR1 is MDHEN and CDR2 SYDVKM. The CDR3 sequence is CASSLFQGAGNTIYF. CDR3 nucleotides: TGTGCCAGCAGTTTGTTCCAGGGTGCTGGAAACACCATATATTTT.

The chain employs TRBV19 and TRBJ1-3, with D unresolved. With 5 bases removed from V and 0 bases from J, the gap between germline ends came to 11 bases. The CDR3 spans 15 residues. Germline values: CDR1 LNHDA, CDR2 SQIVND (reference sequence). CDR3 region: CASSYGEGSGNTIYF. CDR3 in DNA: TGTGCCAGTAGTTACGGGGAAGGCTCTGGAAACACCATATATTTT.

This clone has just a few counts. The CDR3 nucleotides read TGCGCCAGCAGCTTGGGGTACGAGCAGTACTTC. As protein: CASSLGYEQYF. The V gene is TRBV5-1, the J gene TRBJ2-5, with D unresolved. The J call is doubtful: the DNA matches TRBJ2-7 better. Germline V CDR1 and CDR2: SGHRS, YFSETQ. The CDR3 runs 11 residues.

The CDR3 sequence is CASSTGQVHTEAFF. CDR3 nucleotides: TGTGCCAGCAGTACCGGACAGGTCCACACTGAAGCTTTCTTT. The chain links TRBV6-1 to TRBJ1-1; 7 bases line up with TRBD1. Per the germline V gene, CDR1 is MNHNS and CDR2 is SASEGT. J lost 3 bases, V lost 5 bases, and 6 bases had no gene match. The CDR3 has 14 amino acids.

The chain uses TRBV28 and TRBJ1-5, with D perhaps TRBD1 (6 bases). The V and J ends lost 6 bases and 2 bases respectively, with 17 bases between them. This CDR3 contains 16 residues. The germline V gene has CDR1 MDHEN and CDR2 SYDVKM. The CDR3 here is CASSSPSKGGNQPQHF. In DNA form, the CDR3 reads TGTGCCAGCAGCTCCCCGTCCAAGGGGGGCAATCAGCCCCAGCATTTT.

The CDR3 sequence: CASSDSGLADYNEQFF. In DNA, the CDR3 is TGTGCCAGCAGTGATTCGGGTCTAGCGGATTACAATGAGCAGTTCTTC. The gene calls are TRBV6-4 and TRBJ2-1, with 7 bases aligning to TRBD2. Germline V gene sequence: CDR1 MRHNA, CDR2 SNTAGT. The CDR3 is made up of 16 amino acids. The junction had 9 bases not matched to a gene; V was cut back by 3 bases and J by 4 bases.

V and J are TRBV4-2 and TRBJ2-2, with a possible D match to TRBD2 (5 bases). V gave up 1 base and J gave up 3 bases, with 15 bases separating them. Germline loops: CDR1 LGHNA, CDR2 YNFKEQ. The CDR3 has 17 amino acids. This CDR3 is CASSQATSGVYTGELFF. CDR3 nucleotide sequence: TGTGCCAGCAGCCAAGCGACATCCGGGGTCTACACCGGGGAGCTGTTTTTT.